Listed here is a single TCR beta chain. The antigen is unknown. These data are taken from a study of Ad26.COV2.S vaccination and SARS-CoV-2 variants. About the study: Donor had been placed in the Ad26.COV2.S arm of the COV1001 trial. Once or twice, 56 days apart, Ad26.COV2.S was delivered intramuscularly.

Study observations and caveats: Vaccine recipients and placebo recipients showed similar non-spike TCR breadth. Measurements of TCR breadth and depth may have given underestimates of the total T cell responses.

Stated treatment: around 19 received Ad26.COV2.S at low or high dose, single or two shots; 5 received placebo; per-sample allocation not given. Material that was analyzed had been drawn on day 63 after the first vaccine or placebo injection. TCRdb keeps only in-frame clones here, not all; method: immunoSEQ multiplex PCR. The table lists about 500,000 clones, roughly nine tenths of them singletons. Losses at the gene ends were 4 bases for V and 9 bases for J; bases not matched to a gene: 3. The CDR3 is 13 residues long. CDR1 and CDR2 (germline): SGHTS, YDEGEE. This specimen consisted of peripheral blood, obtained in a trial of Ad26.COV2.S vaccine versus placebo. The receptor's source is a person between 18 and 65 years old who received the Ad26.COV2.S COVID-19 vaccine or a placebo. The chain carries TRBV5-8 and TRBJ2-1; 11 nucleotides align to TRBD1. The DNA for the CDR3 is TGTGCCAGCAGCAGGGGACAGGGGGGTGAGCAGTTCTTC. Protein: CASSRGQGGEQFF.